This T cell receptor (beta chain) originates from a study of cytomegalovirus exposure and HLA in healthy donors. Study findings and constraints: A later analysis revealed that TCR association rates differed between HLA loci, peaking at DRB1 and bottoming out at HLA-C. An analysis that came later showed most CMV-associated TCR beta chains appearing HLA-restricted.

Germline CDR1 and CDR2: LGHNA and YSLEER. This CDR3 region has 16 residues. Unmatched junction bases numbered 11, after V lost 1 base and J lost 5 bases. Note on this clone: No antigen is known for it.

PCR amplification relied on 60 Vbeta primers (plus 13 Jbeta primers). The assay was immunoSEQ multiplex PCR, and TCRdb's table has in-frame clones only and misses some. The sample has approximately 140,000 clones; under 90% are singletons. This clonotype was obtained from a male donor in good health and CMV-seronegative. V is TRBV4-3 and J is TRBJ2-7; 7 nucleotides line up with TRBD2. The sample was PBMCs. The CDR3 DNA follows: TGCGCCAGCAGCCAAGCTGGCAGGGAGGGATCTGACGAGCAGTACTTC. Translation: CASSQAGREGSDEQYF.